This T cell receptor beta chain was identified in a study of blood T cell repertoires in COVID-19 (dated by TCRdb to 2018 to 2021). Regarding the study in general: Collaborator samples came from the United States, Italy and Spain and covered acute and convalescent phases of COVID-19. Where HLA class I and class II types were available, the types were taken from metadata supplied by the sample provider, not from assay-based typing. Samples were obtained from the ongoing ImmuneRACE study (first 160 participants) and from over 1,000 subjects provided by 6 global collaborators. The material from the prospective study consisted of cDNA or gDNA derived from T cells, B-cell-depleted T cells, or PBMCs. The repertoires were released in a freely available public database intended as a resource for research on the immune response to SARS-CoV-2. The dataset comprised deeply sampled blood TCRbeta repertoires from subjects exposed to, actively infected with, or recovered from COVID-19. A de-identified subject ID, COVID-19 status, age in years and sex were almost always included in the sample metadata. Results and caveats for the whole study, not just this receptor: Clinical and demographic metadata were provided uncurated, with the amount varying by source and participant.

The V and J ends are trimmed by 3 bases and 8 bases, leaving 18 bases between them. The germline V gene gives CDR1 as KGHDR and CDR2 as SFDVKD. From cysteine to phenylalanine, the CDR3 is 15 amino acids long. The kept DNA is CDR3 alone, 45 bases in frame from the first base. In this sample, this clone turned up once. The clone's antigen remains unknown. No much larger clonotype is one base removed from it; base qualities were not supplied. In Seattle, one collaborating source enrolled patients while the infection was active and tracked those patients longitudinally over the course of disease. Each collaborating institution followed its own protocols to collect whole blood in K2EDTA tubes. For TCRbeta analysis, collaborators shipped samples as frozen whole blood, isolated PBMCs, or DNA extracted from either of those sample types. TCRbeta CDR3 regions were amplified from genomic DNA by means of the immunoSEQ Assay, a bias-controlled multiplex PCR. Turning to the authors' computational methods: The number of nucleated cells in each sample was estimated from the amplification of reference gene primers within the assay. To quantify the absolute abundance of each unique TCRbeta CDR3 rearrangement, sequence reads were collapsed and filtered. Productive Simpson clonality was computed per sample as the square root of Simpson's diversity index over productive rearrangements. TCRdb retrieved this table from immuneACCESS and kept in-frame rearrangements only. Not all clones are present; in checked studies, unresolved V genes account for under half, and no reason is known for the remainder. The V and J calls and clone size were taken over from that table, and D and trimming were inferred from the DNA. The sample table lists 230,000 or so clones, roughly 79% of them with a count of one. 7.5% to 8% of the sample is taken by the ten largest.

The sample comprised peripheral blood. This chain joins TRBV24-1 to TRBJ1-1; TRBD1 is perhaps the D gene, given 5 matching bases. This TCR derives from a woman older than 75 with COVID-19, enrolled during active disease. The DNA sequence reads TGTGCCACCAGTGATGCAGGTTTAGGGCAGGGCGAAGCTTTCTTT. It translates as CATSDAGLGQGEAFF.